These T cell receptor beta chains were read from a single sample in a study of blood T cells in healthy people across ages. Each CDR3 protein gets one entry after TCRdb re-called the 5' RACE reads with MiXCR. The profile shows hundreds of thousands of distinct CDR3 sequences, approximately 53% of them singletons. Material: blood. The receptors originated from a man aged 35 to 55 in good health. Both conserved end residues are part of each CDR3. D genes are given only for firm matches. The size field is filled for only some rows; it gives once, few, many or a size class.

many	TRBV28	TRBJ2-7	TRBD1	CASSLLQGYEQYF	TGTGCCAGCAGTTTATTACAGGGGTACGAGCAGTACTTC
once	TRBV9	TRBJ2-7	TRBD2	CASSVALAAYEQYF	TGTGCCAGCAGCGTAGCCCTAGCGGCCTACGAGCAGTACTTC
few	TRBV15	TRBJ2-5	.	CATSRDTRTETQYF	TGTGCCACCAGCAGAGATACACGGACGGAGACCCAGTACTTC
once	TRBV9	TRBJ2-5	TRBD2	CASSVGTSGGLGIPQYF	TGTGCCAGCAGCGTCGGGACTAGCGGGGGCCTTGGCATCCCCCAGTACTTC
once	TRBV5-1	TRBJ1-1	.	CASSLVLRDLPEAFF	TGCGCCAGCAGTCTAGTCCTCAGGGATCTTCCTGAAGCTTTCTTT
.	TRBV20-1	TRBJ2-5	TRBD2	CSARVPLAGEVWETQYF	TGCAGTGCAAGAGTTCCTCTAGCGGGGGAGGTCTGGGAGACCCAGTACTTC
.	TRBV29-1	TRBJ1-1	.	CSAARLNTEAFF	TGCAGCGCTGCACGTTTGAACACTGAAGCTTTCTTT
.	TRBV29-1	TRBJ2-1	.	CSVDGPALPGNEQFF	TGCAGCGTTGACGGGCCCGCCCTCCCGGGGAATGAGCAGTTCTTC
.	TRBV15	TRBJ2-5	TRBD2	CATSRDRGGGETQYF	TGTGCCACCAGCAGAGATCGGGGGGGCGGGGAGACCCAGTACTTC
.	TRBV7-8	TRBJ2-5	.	CASSLTGLAQDQETQYF	TGTGCCAGCAGCTTAACAGGGCTCGCCCAAGACCAAGAGACCCAGTACTTC
.	TRBV10-3	TRBJ2-5	TRBD1	CATERGTGDETQYF	TGTGCCACCGAGAGGGGGACAGGGGACGAGACCCAGTACTTC
.	TRBV3-1	TRBJ1-2	.	CASSGIGAPYGYTF	TGTGCCAGCAGCGGAATCGGGGCACCCTATGGCTACACCTTC
.	TRBV15	TRBJ2-5	TRBD2	CATSTSGLAGETQYF	TGTGCCACCAGCACCTCGGGACTAGCTGGGGAGACCCAGTACTTC
.	TRBV5-1	TRBJ2-5	TRBD1	CASSLASGGEETQYF	TGCGCCAGCAGCTTGGCTTCAGGGGGTGAAGAGACCCAGTACTTC
.	TRBV10-2	TRBJ2-7	TRBD2	CASSELPFSGSLCEQYF	TGCGCCAGCAGTGAGCTTCCGTTTAGCGGGAGTCTTTGCGAGCAGTACTTC
.	TRBV20-1	TRBJ2-3	.	CSASELTTSTDTQYF	TGCAGTGCTAGCGAGCTAACAACTAGCACAGATACGCAGTATTTT
.	TRBV6-1	TRBJ1-1	.	CASSEGGHNTEAFF	TGTGCCAGCAGTGAGGGGGGGCATAACACTGAAGCTTTCTTT
few	TRBV27	TRBJ1-5	TRBD1	CASSSLGTGLGNQPQHF	TGTGCCAGCAGTTCCCTGGGGACAGGGTTAGGCAATCAGCCCCAGCATTTT
few	TRBV20-1	TRBJ2-3	.	CSAARVPTSTDTQYF	TGCAGTGCCGCCAGGGTCCCGACTAGCACAGATACGCAGTATTTT
few	TRBV20-1	TRBJ2-7	.	CSARAQPSYEQYF	TGCAGTGCTAGAGCCCAGCCGTCCTACGAGCAGTACTTC
.	TRBV29-1	TRBJ2-1	.	CSVVPETFSYNEQFF	TGCAGCGTTGTCCCGGAAACCTTCTCCTACAATGAGCAGTTCTTC
once	TRBV20-1	TRBJ2-3	.	CSASGLGVTQYF	TGCAGTGCTAGCGGGCTGGGGGTTACGCAGTATTTT
.	TRBV5-1	TRBJ2-5	TRBD1	CASSDFGQGLHLETQYF	TGCGCCAGCAGCGATTTCGGACAGGGCCTTCATTTGGAGACCCAGTACTTC
.	TRBV6-5	TRBJ2-7	TRBD2	CASSLGLAGVGEQYF	TGTGCCAGCAGTTTGGGACTAGCGGGAGTCGGTGAGCAGTACTTC
once	TRBV9	TRBJ2-1	TRBD1	CASSGQGANEQFF	TGTGCCAGCAGCGGACAGGGGGCCAATGAGCAGTTCTTC
few	TRBV7-2	TRBJ2-5	.	CASSSDGLGETQYF	TGTGCCAGCAGCTCGGACGGTTTGGGGGAGACCCAGTACTTC
.	TRBV2	TRBJ2-7	TRBD2	CASSGQTSAFYEQYF	TGTGCCAGCAGTGGACAGACTAGCGCTTTCTACGAGCAGTACTTC
.	TRBV6-6	TRBJ1-2	TRBD1	CASTEGGGQGANGYTF	TGTGCCAGCACCGAAGGGGGGGGACAGGGGGCGAATGGCTACACCTTC
.	TRBV9	TRBJ2-7	TRBD1	CASSLGTDYYEQYF	TGTGCCAGCAGTCTTGGGACAGACTACTACGAGCAGTACTTC
.	TRBV5-1	TRBJ1-1	.	CASSLDGRNTEAFF	TGCGCCAGCAGCTTGGATGGCAGAAACACTGAAGCTTTCTTT
.	TRBV20-1	TRBJ1-2	.	CSAREALFTDGYTF	TGCAGTGCTAGAGAGGCACTTTTCACGGATGGCTACACCTTC
.	TRBV24-1	TRBJ2-7	TRBD1	CATSARDSYYNEQYF	TGTGCCACCAGTGCCCGGGACAGCTACTACAATGAGCAGTACTTC
once	TRBV6-1	TRBJ2-3	TRBD2	CASSEANGASGERNTQYF	TGTGCCAGCAGTGAAGCTAACGGGGCTAGCGGGGAAAGGAATACGCAGTATTTT
.	TRBV7-6	TRBJ2-3	TRBD1	CASSLSPGGTGDTQYF	TGTGCCAGCAGCTTGTCGCCAGGGGGCACGGGAGATACGCAGTATTTT
.	TRBV20-1	TRBJ2-5	TRBD2	CSAGAGGGLAGLRQETQYF	TGCAGTGCAGGGGCCGGAGGAGGACTAGCGGGACTGAGGCAAGAGACCCAGTACTTC
.	TRBV28	TRBJ2-3	TRBD1	CASSTLYRGSSTDTQYF	TGTGCCAGCAGTACGCTTTACAGGGGCTCTAGCACAGATACGCAGTATTTT
few	TRBV4-1	TRBJ2-5	TRBD1	CASSQDGTVETQYF	TGCGCCAGCAGCCAAGACGGGACAGTAGAGACCCAGTACTTC
.	TRBV20-1	TRBJ2-5	TRBD2	CRGVGLAGVGETQYF	TGCAGGGGTGTTGGGCTAGCGGGAGTGGGCGAGACCCAGTACTTC
once	TRBV7-2	TRBJ1-5	.	CASSSYGVPGPQHF	TGTGCCAGCAGCTCATATGGGGTCCCGGGGCCCCAGCATTTT
few	TRBV29-1	TRBJ2-7	TRBD2	CSVVETGGEQYF	TGCAGCGTCGTTGAGACGGGGGGCGAGCAGTACTTC
few	TRBV9	TRBJ1-4	.	CASSVTDEDAGKLFF	TGTGCCAGCAGCGTAACCGACGAGGATGCGGGAAAACTGTTTTTT
few	TRBV14	TRBJ2-5	.	CASSQDLKTQYF	TGTGCCAGCAGCCAAGATCTAAAGACCCAGTACTTC
.	TRBV13	TRBJ1-2	.	CASNSGGYRAYGYTF	TGTGCCAGCAACTCCGGTGGTTATAGGGCCTATGGCTACACCTTC
.	TRBV27	TRBJ1-5	.	CASSPVGWGANSNQPQHF	TGTGCCAGCAGTCCCGTCGGGTGGGGGGCAAATAGCAATCAGCCCCAGCATTTT
few	TRBV7-4	TRBJ2-5	.	CASSSNPGLSVETQYF	TGTGCCAGCAGCTCTAATCCGGGCCTGTCGGTGGAGACCCAGTACTTC
few	TRBV6-6	TRBJ2-7	TRBD1	CASTDPGTGFYEQYF	TGTGCCAGCACCGATCCCGGGACAGGGTTCTACGAGCAGTACTTC